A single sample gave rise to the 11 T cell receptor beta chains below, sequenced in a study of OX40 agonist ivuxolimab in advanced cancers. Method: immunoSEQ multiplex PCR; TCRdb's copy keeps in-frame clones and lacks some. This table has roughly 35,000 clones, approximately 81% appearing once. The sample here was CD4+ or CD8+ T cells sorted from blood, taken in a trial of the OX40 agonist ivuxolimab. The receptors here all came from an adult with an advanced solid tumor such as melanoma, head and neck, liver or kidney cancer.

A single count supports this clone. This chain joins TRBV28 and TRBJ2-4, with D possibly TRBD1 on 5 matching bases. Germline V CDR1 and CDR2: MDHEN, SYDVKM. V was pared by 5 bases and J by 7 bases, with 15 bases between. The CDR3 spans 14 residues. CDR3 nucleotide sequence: TGTGCCAGCAGTAGGGGCCGGGTTGGGAACATTCAGTACTTC. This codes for CASSRGRVGNIQYF.

For the CDR3, the DNA is TGTGCCAGCAGCTCCGGTCGGGATCAGCCCCAGCATTTT. Its protein product is CASSSGRDQPQHF. V is TRBV5-4 and J is TRBJ1-5, with no clear D. Trimming left V 3 bases short and J 5 bases short, with 9 bases between. Germline V CDR1 and CDR2: SGHNT, YYREEE (reference sequence). The CDR3 is made up of 13 amino acids.

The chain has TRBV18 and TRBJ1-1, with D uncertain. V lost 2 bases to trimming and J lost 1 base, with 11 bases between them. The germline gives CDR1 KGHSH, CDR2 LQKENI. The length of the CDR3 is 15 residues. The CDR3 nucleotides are TGTGCCAGCTCACCAAGCCGGGGTCAGAACACTGAAGCTTTCTTT. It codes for CASSPSRGQNTEAFF.

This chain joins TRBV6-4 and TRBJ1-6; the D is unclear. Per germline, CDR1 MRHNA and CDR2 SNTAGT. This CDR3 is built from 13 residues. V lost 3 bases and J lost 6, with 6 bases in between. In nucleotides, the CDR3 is TGTGCCAGCAGTGAATCCCGTAATTCACCCCTCCACTTT. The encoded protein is CASSESRNSPLHF.

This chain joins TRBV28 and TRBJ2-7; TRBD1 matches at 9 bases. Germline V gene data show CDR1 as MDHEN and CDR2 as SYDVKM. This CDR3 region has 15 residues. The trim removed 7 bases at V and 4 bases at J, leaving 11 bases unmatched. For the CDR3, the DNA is TGTGCCAGCAACGGAGGCCGGGACAGGGCGTACGAGCAGTACTTC. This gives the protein CASNGGRDRAYEQYF.

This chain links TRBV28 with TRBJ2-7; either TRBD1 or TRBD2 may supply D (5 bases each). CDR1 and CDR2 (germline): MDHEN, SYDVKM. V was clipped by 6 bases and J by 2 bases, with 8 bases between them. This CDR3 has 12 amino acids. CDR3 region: CASSRDPYEQYF. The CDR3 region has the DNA TGTGCCAGCAGCCGGGACCCCTACGAGCAGTACTTC.

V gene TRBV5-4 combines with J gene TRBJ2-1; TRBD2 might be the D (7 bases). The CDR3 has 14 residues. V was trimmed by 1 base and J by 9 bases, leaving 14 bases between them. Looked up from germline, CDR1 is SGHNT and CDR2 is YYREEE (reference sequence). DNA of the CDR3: TGTGCCAGCAGCTTGACAAGGGGGGGTTCTGAGCAGTTCTTC. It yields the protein CASSLTRGGSEQFF.

DNA of the CDR3: TGTGCCAGCAGCCAAGTCCACAATGAGCAGTTCTTC. Amino acid sequence: CASSQVHNEQFF. This chain links TRBV5-4 with TRBJ2-1; D not resolved. CDR1 is SGHNT and CDR2 is YYREEE in the germline V gene (reference sequence). V gave up 4 bases and J gave up 5 bases, with 7 bases separating them. This CDR3 comprises 12 residues.

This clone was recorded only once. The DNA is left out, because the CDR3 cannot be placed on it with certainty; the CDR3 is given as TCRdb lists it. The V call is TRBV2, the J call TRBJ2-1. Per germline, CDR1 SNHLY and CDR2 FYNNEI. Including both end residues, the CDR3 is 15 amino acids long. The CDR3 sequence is CASILDGSPRNEQFF.

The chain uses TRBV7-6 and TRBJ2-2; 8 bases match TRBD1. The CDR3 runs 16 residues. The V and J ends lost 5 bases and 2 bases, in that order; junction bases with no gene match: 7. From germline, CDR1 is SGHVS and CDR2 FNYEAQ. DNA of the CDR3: TGTGCCAGCAGCCTTCAGGGGGCGGTCAACACCGGGGAGCTGTTTTTT. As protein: CASSLQGAVNTGELFF.

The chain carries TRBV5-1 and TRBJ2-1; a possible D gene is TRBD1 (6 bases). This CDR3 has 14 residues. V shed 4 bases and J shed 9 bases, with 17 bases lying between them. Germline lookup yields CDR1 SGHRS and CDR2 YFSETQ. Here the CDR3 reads CASSLVGQYPEQFF. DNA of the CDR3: TGCGCCAGCAGCCTAGTAGGACAGTACCCTGAGCAGTTCTTC.